The 22 T cell receptor beta chains listed next were all sequenced from one sample in a study of blood T cells in healthy people across ages. Through a sample-barcoded 5' primer and a J-beta primer mix, a second PCR was run for roughly 6 to 11 cycles. Each CDR3 protein gets one entry after TCRdb re-called the 5' RACE reads with MiXCR. Of 600,000 to 800,000 distinct CDR3 sequences in the sample, approximately 21% were seen once. Sequencing was done on a sample of blood. The source is a man aged 65 to 79 in good health.

The chain links TRBV12-3 or TRBV12-4 to TRBJ2-3, with D perhaps matching TRBD1 (5 bases). This CDR3 contains 12 residues. The V end was cut by 6 bases, the J end by 5 bases, with 9 bases between. CDR3 sequence (DNA): TGTGCCAGCAGGGGCAGGGAAGATACGCAGTATTTT. Its protein is CASRGREDTQYF.

In this sample, this clonotype turned up a few times. The chain uses TRBV20-1 and TRBJ2-7; 9 nucleotides match TRBD1. CDR3 length equals 15 residues. V shed 5 bases and J 5 bases; nucleotides not matched to a gene: 13. CDR1 is DFQATT, CDR2 SNEGSKA, per germline (reference sequence). CDR3 region: CSAATGQGRGNEQYF. DNA of the CDR3: TGCAGTGCTGCGACCGGACAGGGGAGAGGCAACGAGCAGTACTTC.

The gene calls are TRBV29-1 and TRBJ2-3; D remains ambiguous. This CDR3 spans 12 amino acids. Germline V CDR1 and CDR2: SQVTM, ANQGSEA. V dropped 1 base and J dropped 4 bases, with 6 bases sitting between them. CDR3 nucleotide sequence: TGCAGCGTTGAAGCCCGGGCAGATACGCAGTATTTT. Its protein product is CSVEARADTQYF.

This clonotype has ten or more counts. The chain recombines TRBV6-2 or TRBV6-3 with TRBJ1-2, with D uncertain. Between the trimmed V and J ends, which lost 10 bases and 5 bases, there was a span of 14 bases. This CDR3 region has 12 residues. Germline CDR1 is MNHEY and CDR2 is SVGEGT. The CDR3 DNA reads TGTGCCACCCAAGAAGGGCCTTATGGCTACACCTTC. Protein product: CATQEGPYGYTF.

The chain combines TRBV20-1 with TRBJ2-5; D may be TRBD2 (6 bases). This CDR3 contains 14 residues. Deletions cut 6 bases from V and 11 bases from J, with 25 bases between. Germline V gives CDR1 DFQATT, CDR2 SNEGSKA (reference sequence). Here the CDR3 reads CSAWSRTGAYGQYF. In nucleotides, the CDR3 is TGCAGTGCCTGGAGCAGGACGGGAGCATACGGGCAGTACTTC.

This clonotype was found a few times. The chain has TRBV3-1 and TRBJ2-2; D gene unclear. The CDR3 runs to 13 residues. Trimming cost V 1 base and J 6 bases, with 6 bases left between them. Germline CDR1 reads LGHDT; CDR2 reads YNNKEL (reference sequence). CDR3 sequence (DNA): TGTGCCAGCAGCCAAGCACCTCCCGGGGAGCTGTTTTTT. Translating gives CASSQAPPGELFF.

This clonotype was found many times. The rearrangement joins TRBV14 to TRBJ2-5; no clear D. This CDR3 spans 10 amino acids. V was shortened by 0 bases and J by 11 bases, with 4 bases between the two germline ends. CDR1 is SGHDN and CDR2 is FVKESK in the germline V gene. In DNA, the CDR3 is TGTGCCAGCAGCCAAGAAGGGCAGTACTTC. It encodes CASSQEGQYF.

This clonotype was detected only a few times. V is TRBV6-5 and J is TRBJ1-2, with D perhaps TRBD1 (6 bases). The CDR3 has 18 residues. The V end was cut by 0 bases, the J end by 1 base, with 18 bases between. Germline CDR1 is MNHEY and CDR2 is SVGAGI. The CDR3 is CASSYSPFFGQINYGYTF. The CDR3, as DNA: TGTGCCAGCAGTTACTCCCCATTCTTTGGACAGATTAACTATGGCTACACCTTC.

Ten or more counts support this clonotype. The chain combines TRBV7-2 with TRBJ2-3, with a possible D match to TRBD2 (6 bases). Trimming stripped 3 bases from V and 4 bases from J, with 8 bases between. Germline V gene lookup returns CDR1 SGHTA and CDR2 FQGNSA. This CDR3 comprises 13 residues. CDR3 loop: CASSLRESDTQYF. CDR3 sequence (DNA): TGTGCCAGCAGCTTGCGGGAATCAGATACGCAGTATTTT.

The V gene is TRBV11-2, the J gene TRBJ2-3; D is possibly TRBD2 (5 bases). V was pared by 5 bases and J by 8 bases, with 14 bases between. The CDR3 covers 13 residues. The germline CDR1 and CDR2 sequences are SGHAT and FQNNGV. For the CDR3, the DNA is TGTGCCAGCAGCACCGGGGAAACTGGTACGCAGTATTTT. It specifies CASSTGETGTQYF.

CDR3 sequence reads: CSARRGQFDEQYF. The CDR3 coding sequence is TGCAGTGCTAGAAGGGGACAGTTCGACGAGCAGTACTTC. The J gene is TRBJ2-5, the V gene TRBV20-1, with 7 bases that match TRBD1. The DNA end is more similar to TRBJ2-7, so the J call may be wrong. CDR3 length equals 13 residues. Per the germline V gene, CDR1 is DFQATT and CDR2 is SNEGSKA (reference sequence).

The chain combines TRBV3-1 with TRBJ1-1; D unclear. The germline V and J ends were trimmed by 1 base and 5 bases, with 8 bases remaining between them. CDR1 and CDR2 from the germline V gene are LGHDT and YNNKEL (reference sequence). This CDR3 comprises 13 residues. This CDR3 reads CASSQASITEAFF. CDR3 nucleotides: TGTGCCAGCAGCCAAGCTTCGATAACTGAAGCTTTCTTT.

This clonotype was picked up many times. The J gene is TRBJ2-1, the V gene TRBV29-1; D ambiguous. Trimming left V 4 bases short and J 7 bases short, with 17 bases between. The germline V gene encodes CDR1 SQVTM and CDR2 ANQGSEA. The length of the CDR3 is 14 residues. The CDR3 bases are TGCAGCGTTGCAGGCGCCTCCGCCCTAAATGAGCAGTTCTTC. Translating it yields CSVAGASALNEQFF.

This rearrangement joins TRBV12-3 or TRBV12-4 to TRBJ1-3, with D tentatively TRBD1 (6 bases). This CDR3 contains 15 residues. The V end was cut by 5 bases, the J end by 0 bases, with 11 bases between. The CDR3 spells CASSDDRSSGNTIYF. In nucleotides, the CDR3 is TGTGCCAGCAGTGACGACAGGTCCTCTGGAAACACCATATATTTT.

V is TRBV4-1 and J is TRBJ2-2; D uncertain. The germline gives CDR1 MGHRA, CDR2 YSYEKL. The CDR3 covers 16 residues. V lost 0 bases, J lost 0 bases, and 8 bases lay in between. The CDR3, as DNA: TGCGCCAGCAGCCAAGACTCGGGCACGAACACCGGGGAGCTGTTTTTT. Protein sequence: CASSQDSGTNTGELFF.

This clonotype appeared a few times. The V and J genes are TRBV9 and TRBJ2-7; 8 bases fit TRBD2. With V trimmed by 5 bases and J by 5 bases, 12 bases remained unmatched. The germline V gene has CDR1 SGDLS and CDR2 YYNGEE. CDR3 length: 15 amino acids. The chain's CDR3 is CASSRYSGSIHEQYF. Written as DNA, the CDR3 is TGTGCCAGCAGTCGATACAGCGGGAGTATCCACGAGCAGTACTTC.

V is TRBV3-1 and J is TRBJ1-1; 7 nucleotides match TRBD1. V dropped 5 bases and J dropped 3; count of bases not matched to a gene: 6. CDR3 length: 14 residues. Germline CDR1 reads LGHDT; CDR2 reads YNNKEL (reference sequence). The CDR3 region is CASSIHGQDTEAFF. The CDR3 bases are TGTGCCAGCAGCATACACGGACAGGACACTGAAGCTTTCTTT.

The chain uses TRBV11-2 and TRBJ2-1; 7 bases are a match to TRBD2. The CDR3 is 20 residues long. Germline V gene sequence: CDR1 SGHAT, CDR2 FQNNGV. The V segment lost 5 bases and the J segment 0 bases; nucleotides outside the gene matches: 19. CDR3 coding DNA: TGTGCCAGCAGCCATCCAAGGACTAGTCGCAGCTCGAGCTCCTACAATGAGCAGTTCTTC. This encodes CASSHPRTSRSSSSYNEQFF.

The chain links TRBV20-1 to TRBJ1-2; D is undetermined. The germline V gene has CDR1 DFQATT and CDR2 SNEGSKA (reference sequence). This CDR3 contains 13 residues. Trimming stripped 0 bases from V and 7 bases from J, with 12 bases between. CDR3 coding DNA: TGCAGTGCTAGAGAACTTCGGGGTGGTGGCTACACCTTC. Translating gives CSARELRGGGYTF.

The genes are TRBV6-5 and TRBJ1-2; D is possibly TRBD1 (6 bases). Germline V gives CDR1 MNHEY, CDR2 SVGAGI. CDR3 length equals 12 residues. The V gene lost 7 bases and the J gene lost 7 bases, with 13 bases spanning the gap. This CDR3 is CASKLQGGGYTF. CDR3 nucleotide sequence: TGTGCCAGCAAATTACAGGGAGGTGGCTACACCTTC.

This clonotype was recorded a few times. This chain uses TRBV4-1 with TRBJ2-5; 9 bases are shared with TRBD2. V was clipped by 1 base and J by 1 base; unmatched bases: 4. This CDR3 spans 16 amino acids. Per germline, CDR1 MGHRA and CDR2 YSYEKL. CDR3 region: CASSQVAGGPQETQYF. CDR3 nucleotides: TGCGCCAGCAGCCAAGTTGCGGGAGGGCCCCAAGAGACCCAGTACTTC.

This clonotype has a count of ten or more. The V call is TRBV28, the J call TRBJ2-7; maybe TRBD1 (6 bases). The ends were cut back, 6 bases at V and 2 bases at J, with 11 bases in the middle. CDR1 is MDHEN and CDR2 is SYDVKM in the germline V gene. The CDR3 covers 13 residues. As DNA, the CDR3 is TGTGCCAGCAGAAAGACAGGAACCTACGAGCAGTACTTC. Residues: CASRKTGTYEQYF.